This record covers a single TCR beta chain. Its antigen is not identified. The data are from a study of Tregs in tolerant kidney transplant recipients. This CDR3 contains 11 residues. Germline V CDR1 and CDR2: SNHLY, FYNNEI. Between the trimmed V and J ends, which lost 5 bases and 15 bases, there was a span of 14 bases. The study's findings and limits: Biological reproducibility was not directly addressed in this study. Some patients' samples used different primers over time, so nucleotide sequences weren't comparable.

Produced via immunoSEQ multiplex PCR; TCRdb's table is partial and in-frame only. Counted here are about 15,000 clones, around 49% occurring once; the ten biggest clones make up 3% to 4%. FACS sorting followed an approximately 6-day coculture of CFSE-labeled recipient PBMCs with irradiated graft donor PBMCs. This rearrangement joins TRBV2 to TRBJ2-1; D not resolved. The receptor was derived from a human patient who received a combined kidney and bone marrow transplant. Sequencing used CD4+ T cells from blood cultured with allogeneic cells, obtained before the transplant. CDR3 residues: CASSTEVLGFF. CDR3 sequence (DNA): TGTGCCAGCAGTACTGAGGTTCTGGGGTTCTTC.